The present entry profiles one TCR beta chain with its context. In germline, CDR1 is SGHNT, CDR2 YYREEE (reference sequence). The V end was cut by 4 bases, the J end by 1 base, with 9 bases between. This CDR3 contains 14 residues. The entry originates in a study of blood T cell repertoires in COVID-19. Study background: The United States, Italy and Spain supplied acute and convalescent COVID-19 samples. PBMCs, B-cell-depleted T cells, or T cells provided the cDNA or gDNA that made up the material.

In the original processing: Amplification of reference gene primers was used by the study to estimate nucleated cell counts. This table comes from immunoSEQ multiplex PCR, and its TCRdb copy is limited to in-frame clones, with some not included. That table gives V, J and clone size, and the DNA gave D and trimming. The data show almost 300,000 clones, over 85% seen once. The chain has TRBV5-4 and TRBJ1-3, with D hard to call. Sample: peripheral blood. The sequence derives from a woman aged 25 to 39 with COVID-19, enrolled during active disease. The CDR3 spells CASSRGESGNTIYF. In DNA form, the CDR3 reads TGTGCCAGCAGCCGCGGAGAATCTGGAAACACCATATATTTT.